This T cell receptor beta chain was recovered during a study of blood T cell repertoires in COVID-19 (TCRdb year 2020). For the study in its entirety: Samples covering the acute and convalescent phases of COVID-19 were provided by collaborators in the United States, Italy and Spain. The material from the prospective study consisted of cDNA or gDNA derived from T cells, B-cell-depleted T cells, or PBMCs. The repertoires were made available in a free public database intended to serve as a resource for research on the immune response to SARS-CoV-2. Where available, HLA class I and class II types were taken from metadata supplied by the sample provider and were not determined by assay-based typing. The dataset comprised deeply sampled blood TCRbeta repertoires from subjects exposed to, actively infected with, or recovered from COVID-19. Sample metadata almost always included a de-identified subject ID, COVID-19 status, age in years and sex. The samples were drawn from two sources: the first 160 participants of the ongoing ImmuneRACE study, and 1,254 subjects contributed by 6 global collaborators. Summary of the overall study and its limitations: The amount of clinical and demographic metadata varied by source and participant and was provided uncurated.

TCRbeta CDR3 regions were amplified from genomic DNA by means of the immunoSEQ Assay, a bias-controlled multiplex PCR. Turning to the authors' computational methods: Within the assay, amplification of reference gene primers was used to estimate how many nucleated cells each sample contained. To quantify the absolute abundance of each unique TCRbeta CDR3 rearrangement, sequence reads were collapsed and filtered. For each sample, productive Simpson clonality was calculated as the square root of Simpson's diversity index over productive rearrangements. Imported from immuneACCESS, the table was reduced by TCRdb to in-frame sequences with V and J called. These copies leave out some clones; in studies compared against another copy, an unresolved V gene accounts for under half, and the cause of the remainder is not known. The DNA was the basis for D and trimming; V, J and clone size are from that table. Recorded for this sample are 150,000 or so clones; approximately 92% of them occurred a single time. The leading ten clones occupy roughly 12% of the sample.

Details on this clone: Its specific antigen is unknown. Per-base quality was not reported, and no clone a single base away is much larger than it.

At one collaborating source in Seattle, patients were enrolled during active infection and were followed longitudinally through the course of disease. Whole blood was collected in K2EDTA tubes by collaborating institutions according to the institutions' own protocols. Collaborator samples were shipped for TCRbeta analysis as frozen whole blood, isolated PBMCs, or DNA extracted from either sample type. Ends trimmed: V by 3 bases, J by 6 bases; bases unmatched to a gene: 4. The germline V gene sets CDR1 to SGHDN and CDR2 to FVKESK. From the cysteine through the phenylalanine, the CDR3 covers 15 amino acids. Of all the DNA, just the CDR3 is kept, 45 bases in frame from base 1.

The receptor was derived from a man younger than 35 with COVID-19, enrolled during active disease. Sequenced sample: peripheral blood. The sequence is built from TRBV14 and TRBJ1-6, with TRBD1 identical over 8 junction bases. The DNA is TGTGCCAGCAGCCAGTCGGGACAGGTTAATTCACCCCTCCACTTT. Its product reads: CASSQSGQVNSPLHF.